This TCR beta chain originates from a study of a mutant IDH1 vaccine in newly diagnosed glioma. Study-level information: The treated group averaged about 44 years old and was around 62% male, approximately 38% female.

Time point defined: baseline, week 1 (first vaccination visit). Regarding treatment: pre-vaccination baseline after standard-of-care therapy. Some clones are missing from TCRdb's copy, which holds only in-frame ones; the method was immunoSEQ multiplex PCR. This sample has some 100,000 clones, with roughly 80% found just once. The clonotype comes from a woman aged 50 to 65 with glioma. The sequenced sample was PBMCs, obtained from a glioma patient treated with radiotherapy, temozolomide or both.

The CDR3, as DNA: TGTGCCAGCAGTGCTACAGCCGGGTCTAACTATGGCTACACCTTC. Translating gives CASSATAGSNYGYTF. The chain uses TRBV2 and TRBJ1-2; D not resolved. V lost 4 bases and J 0 bases, leaving 12 bases between the germline ends. The CDR3 runs to 15 residues. CDR1 and CDR2 (germline): SNHLY, FYNNEI.